This TCR beta chain came from a study of stereotactic body radiotherapy in pancreatic ductal adenocarcinoma. TCRdb re-analysed the bulk RNA-seq reads in MiXCR, keeping a single row per CDR3 protein. The listing records 1 distinct CDR3 sequence. The sequences come from tumor tissue, collected after stereotactic body radiotherapy or without it (not recorded which). The receptors were gathered from a human donor with pancreatic ductal adenocarcinoma.

This clonotype was seen a handful of times. The CDR3 nucleotides are TGTGCCAGCAGTGAAGAGACTAGCGGGAGCTACGAGCAGTACGTC. Amino acids: CASSEETSGSYEQYV. This chain joins TRBV6-1 and TRBJ2-7, with 12 bases fitting TRBD2. The V segment lost 1 base and the J segment 3 bases; nucleotides outside the gene matches: 1. The CDR3 length is 15 residues. CDR1 and CDR2 (germline): MNHNS, SASEGT.